This T cell receptor (beta chain) is from a study of CD8 T cells in ankylosing spondylitis. General observations from the study: Ankylosing spondylitis blood seemed to carry a telltale TCR beta motif made of several highly homologous variants. CD8+ by phenotype, disease-linked clones were relatively rare in peripheral blood. Reportedly, matched ankylosing spondylitis synovial fluid was significantly enriched for disease-linked clones.

This clonotype has ten or more counts. Its cognate antigen is unknown. The CDR3 runs 15 residues. V dropped 4 bases and J dropped 5 bases, with 15 bases sitting between them. Germline CDR1 SGHDN, CDR2 FVKESK. Using quantitative 5'-RACE with molecular barcodes, the authors made TCR beta libraries. TCRdb independently ran MiXCR on the 5' RACE reads; one entry per CDR3 protein. The table lists 85,000 to 100,000 distinct CDR3 sequences, about 8.3% of them singletons. Sequences were obtained from blood, either unsorted or a sorted T cell fraction (not recorded which). The chain links TRBV14 to TRBJ2-1, with D possibly matching TRBD1 (5 bases). The sequence was obtained from a male donor with ankylosing spondylitis or in good health (not recorded which). The CDR3 here is CASSLVPGSHNEQFF. In DNA, the CDR3 is TGTGCCAGCAGCCTGGTGCCAGGGTCCCACAATGAGCAGTTCTTC.